This T cell receptor (beta chain) appears in the sequencing data of a study of neurological immune-mediated disorders (dated by TCRdb to between 2019 and 2020). Broadly, across the study: Peripheral blood TCR-beta repertoires from patients with HTLV-I-associated myelopathy (HAM/TSP), patients with multiple sclerosis, and healthy controls were compared in the study using UMI-based sequencing. Alongside PBMC samples, the set of 106 TCR-beta libraries contained longitudinal samples, technical triplicates, and paired CD4+ and CD8+ T-cell subsets that had been sorted. The cohort was made up of 68 subjects, consisting of roughly 15 HAM/TSP patients, 35 or so multiple sclerosis patients and 20 or so healthy controls.

Results and caveats for the whole study, not just this receptor: Expanded clones from different subjects shared no identical CDR3 amino acid sequences, which suggests that TCR-beta repertoires were private in all groups. TCR clonal expansion was highest in HAM/TSP patients and lowest in MS patients, with MS patients falling below even healthy controls.

cDNA was synthesized by template-switch 5'RACE using a primer with a 10-nucleotide random unique molecular identifier that tagged each TCR transcript. Each sequencing run produced over 190 million TCR-beta sequences covering 15-18 subjects. The RNeasy kit was used for extraction of total RNA. Using the KAPA Real-time Library Amplification kit, TCR-beta VDJ regions were amplified with primers for the TCR constant region and the 5'RACE anchor. Sample indexes and Illumina adaptors were added in a first PCR, after which library yield was increased in a second PCR. After purification with Ampure beads, the TCR product of roughly 650 bp was size-selected on a 2% E-gel SizeSelection system. Before pooling, library quality was checked on a Bioanalyzer, concentration was measured with Qubit, and libraries were quantified with the Kapa Library Quantification kit. An Illumina HiSeq 2500 sequenced the libraries paired-end 2 x 150 bp. To increase sequence diversity, roughly 24-32% phiX was spiked into each library pool. On the study's bioinformatics: The quality-filtered reads were processed with the UMI-based MiGEC pipeline, whose error correction step removed more than 80% of the raw TCR sequences. VDJ genes were aligned to IMGT germline references, and clonotypes were defined by unique CDR3 amino acid sequence plus V-J genes. Clonal expansion, Shannon diversity, and CDR3 relatedness (CalcPairwiseDistances, ClusterSamples) were evaluated with VDJtools, and phylogenetic trees were built with CLCbio workbench. Using coefficient-of-variation modelling across technical triplicates, the study counted a clone as expanded if it had at least 8 unique UMIs. In-frame beta chains were kept once TCRdb had trimmed the public reads at Q25 with fastp and called clones with MiXCR. Rows merge per CDR3 protein into single entries with the most common DNA and genes. Clone size and V and J calls follow TCRdb, not the original study. The sample table contains fewer than 85,000 distinct CDR3 sequences; only one count was recorded for roughly 18% of them. The ten largest make up roughly 14% of the sample.

V drops 3 bases and J drops 0 bases, leaving 4 bases in between. The germline V gene supplies CDR1 LGHNT and CDR2 FRNRAP. There are 13 amino acids in the CDR3, from cysteine to phenylalanine inclusive. Here the CDR3 DNA is all that survives: 39 bases in frame from base 1. The healthy controls were volunteers from a blood bank in Maryland, USA. Libraries from unsorted PBMCs were made from 2 million PBMCs kept in RNAlater at -80 degrees C until RNA extraction. Peripheral blood was subjected to Ficoll-Hypaque density gradient centrifugation to isolate PBMCs, which were then cryopreserved in liquid nitrogen. This clonotype was recorded many times. It lacks a known antigen. One base away there is no much larger clone; base qualities are not given.

Recombination joined TRBV12-5 with TRBJ2-3, with the D gene uncertain. What was sequenced was PBMCs. The TCR comes from a woman aged 40 to 50 in good health. CDR3 sequence: CASGLPSTDTQYF. The nucleotides are TGTGCTAGTGGTTTACCTAGCACAGATACGCAGTATTTT.